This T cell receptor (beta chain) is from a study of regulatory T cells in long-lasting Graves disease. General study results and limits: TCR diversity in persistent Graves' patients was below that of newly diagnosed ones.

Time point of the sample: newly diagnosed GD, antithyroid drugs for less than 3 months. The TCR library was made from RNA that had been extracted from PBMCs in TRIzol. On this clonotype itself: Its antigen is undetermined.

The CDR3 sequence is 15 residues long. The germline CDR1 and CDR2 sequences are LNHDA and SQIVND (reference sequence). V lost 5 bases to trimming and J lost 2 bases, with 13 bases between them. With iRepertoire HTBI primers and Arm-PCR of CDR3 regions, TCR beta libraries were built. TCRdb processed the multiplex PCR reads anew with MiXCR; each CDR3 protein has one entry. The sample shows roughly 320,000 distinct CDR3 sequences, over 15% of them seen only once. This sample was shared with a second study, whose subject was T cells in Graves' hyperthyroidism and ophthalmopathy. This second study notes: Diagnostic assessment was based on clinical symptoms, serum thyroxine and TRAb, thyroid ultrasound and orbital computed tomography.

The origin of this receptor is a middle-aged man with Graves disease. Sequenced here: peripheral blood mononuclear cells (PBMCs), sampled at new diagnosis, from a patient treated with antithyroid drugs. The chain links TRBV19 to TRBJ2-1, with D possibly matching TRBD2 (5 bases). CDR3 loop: CASSLEGPTYNEQFF. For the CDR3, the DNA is TGTGCCAGTAGTCTCGAGGGCCCTACCTACAATGAGCAGTTCTTC.